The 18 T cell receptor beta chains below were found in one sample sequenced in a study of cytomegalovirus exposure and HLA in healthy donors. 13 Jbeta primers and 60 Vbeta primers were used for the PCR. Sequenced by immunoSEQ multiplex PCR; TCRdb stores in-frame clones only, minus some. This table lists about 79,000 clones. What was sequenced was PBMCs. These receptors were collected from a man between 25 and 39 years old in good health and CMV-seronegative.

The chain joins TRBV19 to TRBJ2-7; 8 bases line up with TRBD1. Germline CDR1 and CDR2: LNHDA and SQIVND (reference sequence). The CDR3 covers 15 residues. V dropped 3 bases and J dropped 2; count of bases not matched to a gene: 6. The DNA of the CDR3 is TGTGCCAGTAGTATTTCCGGGACAGGAACCTACGAGCAGTACTTC. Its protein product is CASSISGTGTYEQYF. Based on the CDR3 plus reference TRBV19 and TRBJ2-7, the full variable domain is DGGITQSPKYLFRKEGQNVTLSCEQNLNHDAMYWYRQDPGQGLRLIYYSQIVNDFQKGDIAEGYSVSREKKESFPLTVTSAQKNPTAFYLCASSISGTGTYEQYFGPGTRLTVT.

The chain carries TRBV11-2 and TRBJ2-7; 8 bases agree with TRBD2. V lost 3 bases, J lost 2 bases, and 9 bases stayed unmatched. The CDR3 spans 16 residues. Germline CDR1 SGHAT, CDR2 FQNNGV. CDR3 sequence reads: CASSFPAGRGAYEQYF. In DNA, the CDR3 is TGTGCCAGCAGCTTTCCCGCTGGGCGGGGGGCCTACGAGCAGTACTTC.

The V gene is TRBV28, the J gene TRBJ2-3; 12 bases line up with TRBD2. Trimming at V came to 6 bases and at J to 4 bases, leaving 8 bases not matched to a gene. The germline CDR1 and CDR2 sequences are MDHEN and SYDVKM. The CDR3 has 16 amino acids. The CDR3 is CASSPRTSGMADTQYF. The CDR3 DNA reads TGTGCCAGCAGCCCTCGGACTAGCGGGATGGCAGATACGCAGTATTTT.

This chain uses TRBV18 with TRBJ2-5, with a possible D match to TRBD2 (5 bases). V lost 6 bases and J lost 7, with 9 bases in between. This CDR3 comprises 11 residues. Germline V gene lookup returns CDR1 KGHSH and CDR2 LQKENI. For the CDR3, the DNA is TGTGCCAGCTCCGGACTTAGGACCCAGTACTTC. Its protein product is CASSGLRTQYF.

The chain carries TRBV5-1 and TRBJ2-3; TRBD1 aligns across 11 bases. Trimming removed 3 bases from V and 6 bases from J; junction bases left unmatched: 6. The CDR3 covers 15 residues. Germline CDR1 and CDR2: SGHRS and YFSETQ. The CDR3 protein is CASSSWTGGGDTQYF. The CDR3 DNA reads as TGCGCCAGCAGCTCATGGACAGGGGGCGGGGATACGCAGTATTTT.

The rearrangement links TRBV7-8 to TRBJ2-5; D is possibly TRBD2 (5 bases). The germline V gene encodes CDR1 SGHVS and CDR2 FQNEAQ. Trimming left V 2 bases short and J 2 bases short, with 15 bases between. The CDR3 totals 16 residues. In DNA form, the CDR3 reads TGTGCCAGCAGCTTATCGCAGAGGGTCTCGCAAGAGACCCAGTACTTC. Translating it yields CASSLSQRVSQETQYF.

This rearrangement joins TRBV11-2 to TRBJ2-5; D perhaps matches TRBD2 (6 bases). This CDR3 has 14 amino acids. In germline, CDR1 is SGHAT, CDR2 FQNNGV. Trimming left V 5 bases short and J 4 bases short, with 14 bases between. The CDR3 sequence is CASSPGGFPETQYF. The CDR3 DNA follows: TGTGCCAGCAGCCCAGGAGGGTTTCCAGAGACCCAGTACTTC.

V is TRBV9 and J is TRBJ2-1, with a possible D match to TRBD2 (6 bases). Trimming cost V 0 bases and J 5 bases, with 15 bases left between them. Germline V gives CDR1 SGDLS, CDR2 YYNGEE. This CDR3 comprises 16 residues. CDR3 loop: CASSVAGRGIHNEQFF. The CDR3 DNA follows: TGTGCCAGCAGCGTAGCGGGTCGGGGGATACACAATGAGCAGTTCTTC. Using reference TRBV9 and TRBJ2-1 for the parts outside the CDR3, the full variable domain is DSGVTQTPKHLITATGQRVTLRCSPRSGDLSVYWYQQSLDQGLQFLIQYYNGEERAKGNILERFSAQQFPDLHSELNLSSLELGDSALYFCASSVAGRGIHNEQFFGPGTRLTVL.

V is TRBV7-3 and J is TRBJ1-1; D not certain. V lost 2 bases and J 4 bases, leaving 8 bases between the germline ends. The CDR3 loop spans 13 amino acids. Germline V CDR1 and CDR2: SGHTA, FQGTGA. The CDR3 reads CASSLYRGTEAFF. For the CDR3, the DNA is TGTGCCAGCAGCTTATACCGGGGCACTGAAGCTTTCTTT.

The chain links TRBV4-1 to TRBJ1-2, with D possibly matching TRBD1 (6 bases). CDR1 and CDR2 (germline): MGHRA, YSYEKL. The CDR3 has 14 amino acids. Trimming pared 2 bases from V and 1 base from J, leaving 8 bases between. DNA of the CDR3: TGCGCCAGCAGCCAACTACAGGGTAACTATGGCTACACCTTC. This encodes CASSQLQGNYGYTF.

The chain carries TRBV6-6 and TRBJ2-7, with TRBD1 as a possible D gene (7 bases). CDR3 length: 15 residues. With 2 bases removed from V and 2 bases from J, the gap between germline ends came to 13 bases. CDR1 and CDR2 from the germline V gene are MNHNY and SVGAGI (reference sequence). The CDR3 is CASSYQGGTPYEQYF. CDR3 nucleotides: TGTGCCAGCAGTTACCAGGGGGGAACACCCTACGAGCAGTACTTC.

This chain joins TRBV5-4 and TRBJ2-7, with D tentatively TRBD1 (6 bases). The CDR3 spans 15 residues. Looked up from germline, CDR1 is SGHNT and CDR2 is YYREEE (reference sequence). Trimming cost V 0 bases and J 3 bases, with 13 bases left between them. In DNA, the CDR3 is TGTGCCAGCAGCTTGGCTGGGGGCGCGAACTACGAGCAGTACTTC. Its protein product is CASSLAGGANYEQYF.

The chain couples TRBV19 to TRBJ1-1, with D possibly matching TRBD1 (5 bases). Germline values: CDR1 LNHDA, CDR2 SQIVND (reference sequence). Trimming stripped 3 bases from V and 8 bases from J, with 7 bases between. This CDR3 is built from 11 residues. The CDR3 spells CASSMGLEAFF. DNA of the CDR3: TGTGCCAGTAGTATGGGGCTGGAAGCTTTCTTT.

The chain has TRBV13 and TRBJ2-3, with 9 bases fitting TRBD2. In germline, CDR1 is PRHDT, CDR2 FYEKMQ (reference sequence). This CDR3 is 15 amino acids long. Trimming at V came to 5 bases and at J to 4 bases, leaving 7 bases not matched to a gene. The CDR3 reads CASSELAGWADTQYF. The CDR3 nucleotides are TGTGCCAGCAGCGAACTAGCGGGTTGGGCAGATACGCAGTATTTT. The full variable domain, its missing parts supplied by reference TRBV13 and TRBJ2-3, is AAGVIQSPRHLIKEKRETATLKCYPIPRHDTVYWYQQGPGQDPQFLISFYEKMQSDKGSIPDRFSAQQFSDYHSELNMSSLELGDSALYFCASSELAGWADTQYFGPGTRLTVL.

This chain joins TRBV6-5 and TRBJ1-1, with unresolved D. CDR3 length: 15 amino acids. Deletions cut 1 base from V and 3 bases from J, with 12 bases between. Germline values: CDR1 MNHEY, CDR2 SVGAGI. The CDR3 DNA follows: TGTGCCAGCAGTTACTTCGGACGGAGGCACACTGAAGCTTTCTTT. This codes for CASSYFGRRHTEAFF.

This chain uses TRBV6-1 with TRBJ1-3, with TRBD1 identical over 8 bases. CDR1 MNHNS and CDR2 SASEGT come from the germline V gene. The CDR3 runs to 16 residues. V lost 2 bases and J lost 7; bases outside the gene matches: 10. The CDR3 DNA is TGTGCCAGCAGTGAATTATGGTGGACAGGGCGGAACACCATATATTTT. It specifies CASSELWWTGRNTIYF.

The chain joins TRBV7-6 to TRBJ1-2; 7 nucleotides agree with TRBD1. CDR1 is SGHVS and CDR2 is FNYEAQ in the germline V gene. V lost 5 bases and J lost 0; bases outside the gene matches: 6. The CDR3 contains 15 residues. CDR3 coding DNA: TGTGCCAGCAGCCCGTGGACAGGATCTAACTATGGCTACACCTTC. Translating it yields CASSPWTGSNYGYTF.

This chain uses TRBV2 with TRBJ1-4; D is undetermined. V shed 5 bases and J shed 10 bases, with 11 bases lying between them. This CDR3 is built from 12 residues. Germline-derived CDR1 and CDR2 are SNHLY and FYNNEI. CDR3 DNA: TGTGCCAGCAGTACGGACGGAGGAAAACTGTTTTTT. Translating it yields CASSTDGGKLFF.